This TCR beta chain was retrieved from a study of blood T cell repertoires in COVID-19. At the level of the study: Sites in the United States, Italy and Spain provided acute and convalescent COVID-19 samples.

Produced via immunoSEQ multiplex PCR; TCRdb's table is partial and in-frame only. The repertoire holds approximately 46,000 clones, with approximately 80% as singletons. The CDR3 is 15 residues long. V lost 1 base and J lost 3; bases outside the gene matches: 2. CDR1 is MDHEN and CDR2 is SYDVKM in the germline V gene. The rearrangement links TRBV28 to TRBJ1-1; TRBD1 matches at 10 bases. Sample: peripheral blood. This sequence was found in a human donor in a cohort sampled during active COVID-19. DNA of the CDR3: TGTGCCAGCAGTTTATTAGGGACAGGGGACACTGAAGCTTTCTTT. It encodes CASSLLGTGDTEAFF.